These 24 T cell receptor beta chains came from one sample sequenced in a study of T cells after yellow fever vaccination. TCRdb analysed the 5' RACE reads with MiXCR anew, one entry per CDR3 protein. This sample has roughly 110,000 distinct CDR3 sequences, with 8.4% found just once. The specimen was CD8+ T cells sorted from PBMCs, collected 45 days after the yellow fever booster vaccination. The receptors shown here come from a man aged 30 to 39 who received the YFV17D yellow fever vaccine.

The table lists this clonotype with many counts. The rearrangement joins TRBV5-1 to TRBJ1-1; D is uncertain. Germline values: CDR1 SGHRS, CDR2 YFSETQ. This CDR3 is 14 amino acids long. The V and J ends lost 0 bases and 0 bases respectively, with 6 bases between them. For the CDR3, the DNA is TGCGCCAGCAGCTTGGCACAGCTGAACACTGAAGCTTTCTTT. Residues: CASSLAQLNTEAFF.

This clonotype was seen repeatedly, ten times or more. The chain uses TRBV11-3 and TRBJ2-1; 10 bases map to TRBD2. V shed 1 base and J 6 bases; nucleotides not matched to a gene: 3. Germline V gene lookup returns CDR1 SGHNT and CDR2 YENEEA. The CDR3 extends over 15 amino acids. The CDR3 here is CASSLGRTSGNEQFF. CDR3 nucleotides: TGTGCCAGCAGCTTAGGTAGGACTAGCGGCAATGAGCAGTTCTTC.

This clonotype has ten or more counts. The genes are TRBV12-3 or TRBV12-4 and TRBJ2-7, with 11 nucleotides matching TRBD2. The CDR3 has 16 amino acids. The V gene end was trimmed by 3 bases and the J gene end by 6 bases; junction bases not matched to a gene: 10. In DNA form, the CDR3 reads TGTGCCAGCAGTTTCAGTCCTAGCGGGAGGACGGCCGAGCAGTACTTC. As protein: CASSFSPSGRTAEQYF.

This clonotype was counted ten times or more. The gene calls are TRBV6-5 and TRBJ2-7; TRBD1 matches at 10 bases. Unmatched junction bases numbered 2, after V lost 1 base and J lost 5 bases. Germline V lookup: CDR1 MNHEY, CDR2 SVGAGI. This CDR3 is built from 14 residues. Here the CDR3 DNA reads TGTGCCAGCAGTTACTTAGGGACAGGGGACGAGCAGTACTTC. It specifies CASSYLGTGDEQYF.

This clonotype was seen at least ten times. Written as DNA, the CDR3 is TGTGCCAGCAGCTTTCTAGCGGGAGGTCCCTCCTACGAGCAGTACTTC. Protein sequence: CASSFLAGGPSYEQYF. The rearrangement uses TRBV7-9 and TRBJ2-7; 11 bases agree with TRBD2. CDR3 size: 16 residues. The V and J ends lost 3 bases and 0 bases, in that order; junction bases with no gene match: 4. Germline assignment: CDR1 SEHNR and CDR2 FQNEAQ (reference sequence).

This clonotype was found many times. The rearrangement joins TRBV12-3 or TRBV12-4 to TRBJ2-7; either TRBD1 or TRBD2 may supply D (5 bases each). The CDR3 covers 13 residues. Trimming shortened V by 5 bases and J by 6 bases, and 14 bases separated the two germline ends. CDR3 region: CASSPGPSSEQYF. CDR3 bases: TGTGCCAGCAGTCCGGGACCGAGCTCCGAGCAGTACTTC.

This clonotype was recorded many times. The chain links TRBV6-2 or TRBV6-3 to TRBJ1-1, with D hard to call. The V gene's germline CDR1 is MNHEY and CDR2 SVGEGT. Trimming stripped 1 base from V and 8 bases from J, with 11 bases between. The CDR3 consists of 13 residues. The CDR3 reads CASSYLGRKEAFF. CDR3 coding DNA: TGTGCCAGCAGTTACTTGGGCAGGAAAGAAGCTTTCTTT.

V is TRBV18 and J is TRBJ2-1, with TRBD2 as a possible D gene (6 bases). V was trimmed by 3 bases and J by 5 bases, leaving 14 bases between them. CDR1 and CDR2 (germline): KGHSH, LQKENI. The CDR3 contains 15 residues. The CDR3 sequence: CASSPFSGNHNEQFF. The CDR3 DNA reads TGTGCCAGCTCACCCTTTAGCGGCAATCACAATGAGCAGTTCTTC.

This clonotype was detected many times. V is TRBV7-6 and J is TRBJ2-3; 10 bases are a match to TRBD2. Trimming cost V 7 bases and J 5 bases; bases outside gene matches: 15. CDR3 length equals 17 residues. The germline V gene encodes CDR1 SGHVS and CDR2 FNYEAQ. For the CDR3, the DNA is TGTGCCAGCATCCTGAGGCTAGCGGGAGAATCGATAGATACGCAGTATTTT. Translating it yields CASILRLAGESIDTQYF.

This clonotype was counted at least ten times. The chain employs TRBV6-5 and TRBJ2-1; the D gene is possibly TRBD2 (6 bases). This CDR3 has 16 residues. V was trimmed by 2 bases and J by 3 bases, leaving 14 bases between them. Germline V lookup: CDR1 MNHEY, CDR2 SVGAGI. CDR3 loop: CASSYTVAGSYNEQFF. In nucleotides, the CDR3 is TGTGCCAGCAGTTACACCGTCGCGGGGAGCTACAATGAGCAGTTCTTC.

This clonotype was observed at least ten times. The chain employs TRBV7-9 and TRBJ1-2; 9 nucleotides match TRBD1. Trimming cost V 7 bases and J 4 bases; bases outside gene matches: 7. The CDR3 consists of 14 residues. Germline V gene data show CDR1 as SEHNR and CDR2 as FQNEAQ (reference sequence). In nucleotides, the CDR3 is TGTGCCAGCACCCTGGGACAGGGTTTCTATGGCTACACCTTC. Translation: CASTLGQGFYGYTF.

This sequence joins TRBV6-1 and TRBJ2-5; 9 bases match TRBD2. CDR1 and CDR2 from the germline V gene are MNHNS and SASEGT. The CDR3 totals 15 residues. V dropped 8 bases and J dropped 5; count of bases not matched to a gene: 12. The CDR3 is CASLKHSGGGETQYF. CDR3 nucleotides: TGTGCCAGCCTTAAGCATAGCGGGGGAGGGGAGACCCAGTACTTC.

This clonotype was seen ten or more times. This chain connects TRBV25-1 to TRBJ2-7, with 8 bases identical to TRBD2. V lost 1 base, J lost 3 bases, and 14 bases stayed unmatched. Germline V gives CDR1 MGHDK, CDR2 SYGVNS. The CDR3 is made up of 18 amino acids. CDR3 DNA: TGTGCCAGCAGTGAATTGGTCGGCGATGGGACTAGTGTCTACGAGCAGTACTTC. This gives the protein CASSELVGDGTSVYEQYF.

This clonotype was detected many times. V is TRBV6-5 and J is TRBJ2-1; D possibly corresponds to TRBD2 (5 bases). The V end lost 8 bases, the J end lost 14 bases, and 16 bases lay between the germline ends. The CDR3 has 11 amino acids. The germline V gene encodes CDR1 MNHEY and CDR2 SVGAGI. This chain's CDR3 is CASHLGAREFF. CDR3 DNA sequence: TGTGCCAGCCACCTAGGCGCGAGGGAGTTCTTC.

This clonotype was seen a handful of times. The chain is built from TRBV11-2 and TRBJ2-6; the D gene is possibly TRBD1 (5 bases). Trimming stripped 5 bases from V and 1 base from J, with 12 bases between. There are 16 residues in the CDR3. From germline, CDR1 is SGHAT and CDR2 FQNNGV. Written as DNA, the CDR3 is TGTGCCAGCAGCCCAGGGAAATGGTCTGGGGCCAACGTCCTGACTTTC. As protein: CASSPGKWSGANVLTF.

At least ten counts were recorded for this clonotype. The genes are TRBV20-1 and TRBJ2-4; D assignment may be TRBD1 or TRBD2 (6 bases each). CDR1 is DFQATT and CDR2 is SNEGSKA in the germline V gene (reference sequence). This CDR3 has 15 amino acids. Written as DNA, the CDR3 is TGCAGCGCCTCGGGGGCGGCCTCCCTTCTACACATTCAGTACTTC. It yields the protein CSASGAASLLHIQYF.

This clonotype appeared many times. The genes are TRBV27 and TRBJ2-1; D is undetermined. In germline, CDR1 is MNHEY, CDR2 SMNVEV (reference sequence). The CDR3 loop spans 15 amino acids. Trimming removed 3 bases at V and 7 bases at J, with 16 bases between. CDR3 sequence: CASSFGLLIRNEQFF. The CDR3 DNA sequence: TGTGCCAGCAGTTTTGGGTTGTTGATAAGGAATGAGCAGTTCTTC.

This clonotype was picked up a small number of times. The chain links TRBV12-3 or TRBV12-4 to TRBJ2-6, with D perhaps TRBD2 (5 bases). Trimming pared 1 base from V and 0 bases from J, leaving 10 bases between. This CDR3 is 17 amino acids long. CDR3 region: CASSLGGPPSGANVLTF. The CDR3 nucleotides are TGTGCCAGCAGTTTAGGAGGGCCCCCCTCTGGGGCCAACGTCCTGACTTTC.

This clonotype has ten or more counts. The chain couples TRBV10-1 to TRBJ2-7; TRBD1 agrees at 12 bases. Germline V CDR1 and CDR2: WNHNN, SYGVQD (reference sequence). This CDR3 contains 21 residues. V gave up 2 bases and J gave up 4 bases; unmatched junction bases: 21. CDR3 DNA sequence: TGCGCCAGCAGTGAGGGGACAGGGGGCCGCGGGAGGACCCCGTATCCATACGAGCAGTACTTC. Residues: CASSEGTGGRGRTPYPYEQYF.

This clonotype was seen ten or more times. V usage is TRBV6-5 and J usage is TRBJ2-2, with a tentative D call TRBD1 (5 bases). Trimming left V 4 bases short and J 9 bases short, with 9 bases between. The CDR3 is made up of 12 amino acids. CDR1 and CDR2 from the germline V gene are MNHEY and SVGAGI. The CDR3 loop is CASSFRGRELFF. CDR3 coding DNA: TGTGCCAGCAGTTTTAGGGGCCGGGAGCTGTTTTTT.

At least ten counts were recorded for this clonotype. The genes are TRBV21-1 and TRBJ2-7. TRBV21-1 is described as a pseudogene. The CDR3 length is 13 residues. This CDR3 is CASSLRQGYEQYF. The CDR3 coding sequence is TGTGCCAGCAGCCTTCGGCAAGGTTACGAGCAGTACTTC.

This clonotype was recorded a few times. This sequence joins TRBV11-1 and TRBJ2-4, with D hard to call. The CDR3 extends over 18 amino acids. Per germline, CDR1 SGHAT and CDR2 FQDESV (reference sequence). V was clipped by 1 base and J by 0 bases, with 16 bases between them. In DNA, the CDR3 is TGTGCCAGCAGCTTAGTAGTGGGCGCGGACGTAGCCAAAAACATTCAGTACTTC. Translated: CASSLVVGADVAKNIQYF.

In this sample, this clonotype turned up a few times. The genes are TRBV7-9 and TRBJ2-7; no firm D call. This CDR3 contains 15 residues. Per the germline V gene, CDR1 is SEHNR and CDR2 is FQNEAQ (reference sequence). Between the trimmed V and J ends, which lost 5 bases and 0 bases, there was a span of 14 bases. The DNA for the CDR3 is TGTGCCAGCAGCCGTGTAGATTTGAGCTCCTACGAGCAGTACTTC. This sequence encodes CASSRVDLSSYEQYF.

The rearrangement uses TRBV6-5 and TRBJ2-1, with a tentative D call TRBD2 (6 bases). The germline CDR1 and CDR2 sequences are MNHEY and SVGAGI. V shed 0 bases and J shed 14 bases, with 11 bases lying between them. This CDR3 has 12 amino acids. CDR3 amino acids: CASSYSGGNKFF. The DNA of the CDR3 is TGTGCCAGCAGTTACTCGGGCGGGAACAAGTTCTTC.